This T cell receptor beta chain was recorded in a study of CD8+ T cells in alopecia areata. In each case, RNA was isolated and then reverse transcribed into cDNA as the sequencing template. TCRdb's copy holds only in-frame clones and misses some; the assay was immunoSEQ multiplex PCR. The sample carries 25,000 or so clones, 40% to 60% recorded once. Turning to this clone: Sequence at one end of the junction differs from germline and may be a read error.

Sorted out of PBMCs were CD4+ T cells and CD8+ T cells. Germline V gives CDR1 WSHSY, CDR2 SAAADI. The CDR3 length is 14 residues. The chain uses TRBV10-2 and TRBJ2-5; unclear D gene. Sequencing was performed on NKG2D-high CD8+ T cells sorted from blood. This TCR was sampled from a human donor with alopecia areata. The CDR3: CAISVHGSQETQYF. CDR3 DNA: TGTGCCATCAGTGTCCACGGCAGCCAAGAGACCCAGTACTTC.